This entry is about one T cell receptor beta chain. V was clipped by 0 bases and J by 0 bases; unmatched bases: 3. The CDR3 runs 17 residues. Per germline, CDR1 LGHNA and CDR2 YSLEER. This table comes from immunoSEQ multiplex PCR, and its TCRdb copy is limited to in-frame clones, with some not included. Here the sample spans about 46,000 clones, 70% to 90% being singletons. The record originates from a study of blood T cell repertoires in COVID-19. At the level of the study: Acute and convalescent COVID-19 specimens originated in the United States, Italy and Spain.

The TCR originated in a man older than 75 with active COVID-19. The chain has TRBV4-3 and TRBJ2-2; 8 nucleotides align to TRBD2. The source material was peripheral blood. CDR3 DNA sequence: TGCGCCAGCAGCCAAGAGTTGGGACTAGCGAACACCGGGGAGCTGTTTTTT. Translating it yields CASSQELGLANTGELFF.